A single sample is the source of the 20 T cell receptor beta chains below, sequenced in a study of blood T cell repertoires in COVID-19. The protocol was immunoSEQ multiplex PCR, while the TCRdb copy is restricted to in-frame clones and leaves out a portion. Among approximately 220,000 clones listed, 70% to 85% were seen once. Sequencing was performed on PBMCs or T cells enriched from blood (not recorded which). The receptors come from a woman aged 40 to 49 with acute COVID-19.

This chain joins TRBV19 and TRBJ2-7, with D possibly TRBD1 on 5 matching bases. From germline, CDR1 is LNHDA and CDR2 SQIVND (reference sequence). CDR3 length: 13 amino acids. Between the trimmed V and J ends, which lost 6 bases and 7 bases, there was a span of 16 bases. CDR3 protein: CASRPQGLGEQYF. DNA of the CDR3: TGTGCCAGTAGACCGCAGGGCCTGGGTGAGCAGTACTTC.

The chain has TRBV5-1 and TRBJ2-1; 10 bases match TRBD2. Germline values: CDR1 SGHRS, CDR2 YFSETQ. V lost 7 bases, J lost 5 bases, and 9 bases stayed unmatched. The CDR3 contains 15 residues. Here the CDR3 reads CASALLAGGDNEQFF. The DNA of the CDR3 is TGCGCCAGCGCACTTTTAGCGGGAGGCGACAATGAGCAGTTCTTC.

J is TRBJ2-2 and V is TRBV5-4; TRBD1 matches at 8 bases. The junction had 9 bases not matched to a gene; V was cut back by 3 bases and J by 5 bases. This CDR3 has 16 amino acids. CDR1 and CDR2 from the germline V gene are SGHNT and YYREEE (reference sequence). The CDR3 protein is CASSSWTGRETGELFF. CDR3 in DNA: TGTGCCAGCAGCTCGTGGACAGGGCGAGAAACCGGGGAGCTGTTTTTT.

The rearrangement links TRBV6-5 to TRBJ1-2; possible D gene TRBD1, 6 bases. Germline V lookup: CDR1 MNHEY, CDR2 SVGAGI. The V gene lost 6 bases and the J gene lost 5 bases, with 10 bases spanning the gap. This CDR3 has 12 residues. For the CDR3, the DNA is TGTGCCAGCAGCCGGACAGCTTATGGCTACACCTTC. Translated: CASSRTAYGYTF.

The CDR3 DNA sequence: TGTGCCAGCAGTTATCGGGAGTTCTACGAGCAGTACTTC. This codes for CASSYREFYEQYF. This chain joins TRBV27 and TRBJ2-7, with D perhaps matching TRBD2 (6 bases). Germline V gives CDR1 MNHEY, CDR2 SMNVEV (reference sequence). The CDR3 consists of 13 residues. V lost 4 bases to trimming and J lost 3 bases, with 10 bases between them.

A few counts support this clone. This chain uses TRBV27 with TRBJ1-1; maybe TRBD1 (6 bases). The CDR3 is made up of 14 amino acids. V lost 5 bases and J lost 3, with 13 bases in between. Germline V CDR1 and CDR2: MNHEY, SMNVEV (reference sequence). The CDR3 region has the DNA TGTGCCAGCAGTCCTCGACAGGCCTACACTGAAGCTTTCTTT. It translates to CASSPRQAYTEAFF.

The V call is TRBV20-1, the J call TRBJ2-1; perhaps TRBD2 as D (6 bases). The CDR3 runs 15 residues. Trimming removed 6 bases from V and 3 bases from J, with 18 bases in between. In germline, CDR1 is DFQATT, CDR2 SNEGSKA (reference sequence). The DNA of the CDR3 is TGCAGTGCCAGTGGCTTCGGGGGTTACTACAATGAGCAGTTCTTC. This encodes CSASGFGGYYNEQFF.

This clone was found a few times. The CDR3 DNA reads TGTGCCAGCAGCCCCGGCCTGCGGGATGGCTACACCTTC. This sequence encodes CASSPGLRDGYTF. The J gene is TRBJ1-2, the V gene TRBV9; D is unclear. The V gene's germline CDR1 is SGDLS and CDR2 YYNGEE. This CDR3 contains 13 residues. V lost 4 bases, J lost 6 bases, and 13 bases lay in between.

V gene TRBV3-1 (or the pseudogene TRBV3-2) combines with J gene TRBJ1-1; no clear D. This CDR3 is 13 amino acids long. Germline CDR1 is LGHDT and CDR2 is YNNKEL (reference sequence). V was shortened by 4 bases and J by 11 bases, with 17 bases between the two germline ends. CDR3 sequence: CASSPHPATGAFF. The CDR3 coding sequence is TGTGCCAGCAGCCCTCACCCCGCGACGGGGGCTTTCTTT.

V usage is TRBV5-1 and J usage is TRBJ2-5; a possible D gene is TRBD2 (6 bases). This CDR3 comprises 16 residues. Germline V gene sequence: CDR1 SGHRS, CDR2 YFSETQ. V lost 0 bases, J lost 5 bases, and 17 bases lay in between. The CDR3 DNA is TGCGCCAGCAGCTTGGGCGGGGCGATCTCCGTGGAGACCCAGTACTTC. This codes for CASSLGGAISVETQYF.

The chain couples TRBV24-1 to TRBJ2-1; possibly TRBD1 for D (6 bases). Germline lookup yields CDR1 KGHDR and CDR2 SFDVKD. The CDR3 covers 14 residues. V lost 2 bases and J lost 5, with 9 bases in between. Here the CDR3 reads CATSDWTVDNEQFF. The CDR3 DNA follows: TGTGCCACCAGTGATTGGACAGTTGACAATGAGCAGTTCTTC.

Here the CDR3 DNA reads TGTGCCAGCAGCGTAGGGTCGGCGGGGGGGTCAGATACGCAGTATTTT. Protein: CASSVGSAGGSDTQYF. The chain uses TRBV9 and TRBJ2-3; 9 nucleotides line up with TRBD2. The CDR3 covers 16 residues. The V segment lost 0 bases and the J segment 4 bases; nucleotides outside the gene matches: 6. The germline gives CDR1 SGDLS, CDR2 YYNGEE.

The gene calls are TRBV18 and TRBJ2-5; 13 bases are shared with TRBD2. There are 16 residues in the CDR3. V lost 2 bases to trimming and J lost 5 bases; unmatched junction nucleotides: 5. Looked up from germline, CDR1 is KGHSH and CDR2 is LQKENI. The CDR3 DNA is TGTGCCAGCTCACCAGGGACTAGCGGGACAGGGGAGACCCAGTACTTC. Protein: CASSPGTSGTGETQYF.

This clone was recorded once. The V gene is TRBV5-6, the J gene TRBJ2-7; no reliable D call. Germline V CDR1 and CDR2: SGHDT, YYEEEE. Trimming removed 1 base at V and 2 bases at J, with 13 bases between. The CDR3 has 15 residues. The CDR3 DNA reads as TGTGCCAGCAGCTTGAATCTAGGAGCTGCCTACGAGCAGTACTTC. Translation gives CASSLNLGAAYEQYF.

CDR3 protein: CASSVRDRVLGTDTQYF. The CDR3 DNA sequence: TGTGCCAGCAGCGTCCGGGACAGGGTACTCGGCACAGATACGCAGTATTTT. The chain carries TRBV9 and TRBJ2-3; 9 nucleotides align to TRBD1. V was clipped by 2 bases and J by 1 base; unmatched bases: 8. Germline V gene data show CDR1 as SGDLS and CDR2 as YYNGEE. There are 17 residues in the CDR3.

This sequence joins TRBV6-4 and TRBJ1-6, with D tentatively TRBD1 (6 bases). V lost 6 bases and J 0 bases, leaving 21 bases between the germline ends. Germline CDR1 MRHNA, CDR2 SNTAGT. The CDR3 runs 19 residues. This chain's CDR3 is CASRPEDSSMSSYNSPLHF. CDR3 in DNA: TGTGCCAGCAGACCCGAGGACAGTTCTATGAGCTCCTATAATTCACCCCTCCACTTT.

The chain links TRBV24-1 to TRBJ1-5; D is uncertain. The CDR3 covers 16 residues. With 4 bases removed from V and 2 bases from J, the gap between germline ends came to 14 bases. CDR1 KGHDR and CDR2 SFDVKD come from the germline V gene. The CDR3 region is CATSDHAGRGNQPQHF. Written as DNA, the CDR3 is TGTGCCACCAGTGACCATGCCGGGAGGGGCAATCAGCCCCAGCATTTT.

This chain's CDR3 is CASRLNSGTGIYIQYF. DNA of the CDR3: TGCGCCAGCAGACTAAATTCCGGGACAGGCATATACATTCAGTACTTC. The genes are TRBV4-1 and TRBJ2-4; TRBD1 agrees at 8 bases. Unmatched junction bases numbered 15, after V lost 6 bases and J lost 8 bases. From germline, CDR1 is MGHRA and CDR2 YSYEKL. The CDR3 consists of 16 residues.

The chain uses TRBV11-3 and TRBJ2-1; TRBD2 might be the D (6 bases). In germline, CDR1 is SGHNT, CDR2 YENEEA. The V gene lost 3 bases and the J gene lost 1 base, with 7 bases spanning the gap. This CDR3 is 14 amino acids long. CDR3 loop: CASSFAGSYNEQFF. The CDR3, as DNA: TGTGCCAGCAGCTTTGCGGGGTCCTACAATGAGCAGTTCTTC.

Turning to this clone: This CDR3 is missing its conserved last phenylalanine or tryptophan, likely due to a read error. The DNA is left out, because the CDR3 cannot be placed on it with certainty; the CDR3 is given as TCRdb lists it. V usage is TRBV7-9 and J usage is TRBJ1-3. Germline V lookup: CDR1 SEHNR, CDR2 FQNEAQ (reference sequence). The CDR3 sequence runs 15 residues, both termini included. The CDR3 loop is CASSGAFSEETPYIL.